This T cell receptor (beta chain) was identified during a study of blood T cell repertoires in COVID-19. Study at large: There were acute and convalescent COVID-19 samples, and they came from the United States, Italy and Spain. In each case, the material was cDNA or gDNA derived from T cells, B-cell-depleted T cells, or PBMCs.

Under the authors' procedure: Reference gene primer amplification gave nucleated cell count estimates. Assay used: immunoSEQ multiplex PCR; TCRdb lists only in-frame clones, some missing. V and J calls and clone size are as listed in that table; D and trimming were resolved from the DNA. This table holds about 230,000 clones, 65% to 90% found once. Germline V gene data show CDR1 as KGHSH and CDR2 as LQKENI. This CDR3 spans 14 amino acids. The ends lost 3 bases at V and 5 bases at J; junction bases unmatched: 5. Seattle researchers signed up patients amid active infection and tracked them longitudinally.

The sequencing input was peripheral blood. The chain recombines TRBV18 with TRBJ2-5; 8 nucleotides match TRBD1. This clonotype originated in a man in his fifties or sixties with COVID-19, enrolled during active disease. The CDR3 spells CASSPDRGFETQYF. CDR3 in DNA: TGTGCCAGCTCACCCGACAGGGGATTTGAGACCCAGTACTTC.